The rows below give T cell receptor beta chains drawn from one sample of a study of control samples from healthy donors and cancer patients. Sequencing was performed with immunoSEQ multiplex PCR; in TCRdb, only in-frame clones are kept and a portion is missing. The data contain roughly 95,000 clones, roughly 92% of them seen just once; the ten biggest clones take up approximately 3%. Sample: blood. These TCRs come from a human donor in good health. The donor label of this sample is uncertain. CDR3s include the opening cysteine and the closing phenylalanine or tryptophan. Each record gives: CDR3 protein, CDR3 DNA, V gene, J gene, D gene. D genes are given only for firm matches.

CASSPDRGRKGTDTQYF	TGTGCCAGCAGCCCAGACAGGGGTCGTAAAGGCACAGATACGCAGTATTTT	TRBV11-2	TRBJ2-3	TRBD1
CASSIDGVYGYTF	TGTGCCAGTAGTATTGACGGAGTCTATGGCTACACCTTC	TRBV19	TRBJ1-2	NA
CASSFGQANTGELFF	TGTGCCAGCAGCTTCGGGCAGGCCAACACCGGGGAGCTGTTTTTT	TRBV11-2	TRBJ2-2	NA
CASSNDGTAYNEQFF	TGTGCCAGCAGCAACGACGGGACAGCCTACAATGAGCAGTTCTTC	TRBV5-4	TRBJ2-1	TRBD1
CASSLEGAVSPYNEQFF	TGCGCCAGCAGCTTGGAGGGGGCAGTCTCCCCCTACAATGAGCAGTTCTTC	TRBV5-1	TRBJ2-1	TRBD1
CASSQDTGGQGEAFF	TGTGCCAGCAGCCAAGATACAGGGGGGCAGGGTGAAGCTTTCTTT	TRBV4-2	TRBJ1-1	TRBD1
CASSQIGTSGGQETQYF	TGTGCCAGCAGCCAGATAGGGACTAGCGGGGGCCAAGAGACCCAGTACTTC	TRBV3-1/TRBV3-2	TRBJ2-5	TRBD2
CASSYSISETQYF	TGTGCCAGCAGTTACTCGATTTCGGAGACCCAGTACTTC	TRBV6-5	TRBJ2-5	NA
CASSQDPQGTPYEQYF	TGCGCCAGCAGCCAAGATCCCCAGGGGACCCCCTACGAGCAGTACTTC	TRBV4-1	TRBJ2-7	NA
CAISVSGDYTEAFF	TGTGCCATCAGCGTTTCAGGGGACTACACTGAAGCTTTCTTT	TRBV10-3	TRBJ1-1	NA
CSASTPYSGGLGETQYF	TGCAGTGCTAGTACCCCCTACTCGGGGGGCTTGGGGGAGACCCAGTACTTC	TRBV20-1	TRBJ2-5	NA
CASSSEQGSYNSPLHF	TGTGCCAGCAGTTCGGAACAGGGCTCCTATAATTCACCCCTCCACTTT	TRBV27	TRBJ1-6	NA
CASSVDTNTGELFF	TGTGCCAGCAGCGTGGACACGAACACCGGGGAGCTGTTTTTT	TRBV9	TRBJ2-2	NA